Shown below are 16 T cell receptor beta chains from a single sample sequenced in a study of T cell responses to AZD1222 COVID-19 vaccine. Using immunoSEQ multiplex PCR, the repertoire was profiled, and TCRdb retains in-frame clones only, with some absent. The sample records some 200,000 clones, around 92% being singletons. The specimen comprised peripheral blood, sampled on day 0 of AZD1222 vaccination. These receptors all come from an adult in good health.

CDR3 nucleotide sequence: TGTGCCAGCAGTTTAACCGGGGCCAATTCACCCCTCCACTTT. Its translation is CASSLTGANSPLHF. The rearrangement links TRBV5-6 to TRBJ1-6; maybe TRBD1 (5 bases). Germline V gene sequence: CDR1 SGHDT, CDR2 YYEEEE. The V gene lost 5 bases and the J gene lost 7 bases, with 13 bases spanning the gap. The CDR3 runs to 14 residues. The full variable domain, its missing parts supplied by reference TRBV5-6 and TRBJ1-6, is DAGVTQSPTHLIKTRGQQVTLRCSPKSGHDTVSWYQQALGQGPQFIFQYYEEEERQRGNFPDRFSGHQFPNYSSELNVNALLLGDSALYLCASSLTGANSPLHFGNGTRLTVT.

V gene TRBV2 combines with J gene TRBJ1-6; D possibly corresponds to TRBD1 (6 bases). The CDR3 is 14 amino acids. Germline V gene sequence: CDR1 SNHLY, CDR2 FYNNEI. Trimming cost V 7 bases and J 6 bases, with 13 bases left between them. CDR3 amino acids: CASTLDRTNSPLHF. As DNA, the CDR3 is TGTGCCAGCACCTTGGACAGAACTAATTCACCCCTCCACTTT.

The rearrangement links TRBV7-2 to TRBJ2-7; maybe TRBD2 (6 bases). Trimming took 6 bases from V and 7 from J, leaving 16 bases between them. The germline gives CDR1 SGHTA, CDR2 FQGNSA. CDR3 length equals 13 residues. The DNA for the CDR3 is TGTGCCAGCAGATCAGGTATCGGGGGTGAGCAGTACGTC. The encoded protein is CASRSGIGGEQYV.

The chain uses TRBV10-3 and TRBJ1-1; no firm D call. Trimming removed 2 bases at V and 3 bases at J, with 16 bases between. Germline CDR1 reads ENHRY; CDR2 reads SYGVKD. The CDR3 consists of 16 residues. CDR3 loop: CAISEDPPAEYTEAFF. CDR3 nucleotide sequence: TGTGCCATCAGTGAGGACCCCCCGGCGGAGTACACTGAAGCTTTCTTT.

V usage is TRBV6-4 and J usage is TRBJ2-1; 7 nucleotides agree with TRBD2. V trimming: 2 bases; J trimming: 6 bases; junction bases outside the gene matches: 7. The CDR3 spans 15 residues. The germline V gene encodes CDR1 MRHNA and CDR2 SNTAGT. The CDR3 here is CASSDRAGEVNEQFF. DNA for the CDR3: TGTGCCAGCAGTGACCGCGCGGGAGAGGTCAATGAGCAGTTCTTC.

This chain joins TRBV18 and TRBJ2-1; D ambiguous. Trimming removed 2 bases at V and 0 bases at J, with 11 bases between. From germline, CDR1 is KGHSH and CDR2 LQKENI. The CDR3 is 16 amino acids. CDR3 protein: CASSPRLRSSYNEQFF. DNA of the CDR3: TGTGCCAGCTCACCAAGGCTACGAAGCTCCTACAATGAGCAGTTCTTC.

The CDR3 region is CASSPQGTTEAFF. DNA for the CDR3: TGCGCCAGCAGTCCCCAGGGTACCACTGAAGCTTTCTTT. The V and J genes are TRBV10-2 and TRBJ1-1; TRBD1 is a possible D gene (5 bases). The V and J ends lost 5 bases and 4 bases respectively, with 11 bases between them. Per germline, CDR1 WSHSY and CDR2 SAAADI. The CDR3 loop spans 13 amino acids.

This chain connects TRBV3-1 (or the pseudogene TRBV3-2) to TRBJ2-2; D gene ambiguous. Germline values: CDR1 LGHDT, CDR2 YNNKEL (reference sequence). Trimming took off 4 bases at V and 2 bases at J, with 5 bases between the two ends. The length of the CDR3 is 13 residues. CDR3 residues: CASSLPNTGELFF. The CDR3 DNA reads as TGTGCCAGCAGCCTGCCAAACACCGGGGAGCTGTTTTTT.

The chain carries TRBV19 and TRBJ1-2; 7 positions match TRBD1. Germline V gene lookup returns CDR1 LNHDA and CDR2 SQIVND (reference sequence). The CDR3 is 14 amino acids. J lost 4 bases, V lost 7 bases, and 9 bases had no gene match. The CDR3 loop reads CASTELDRAYGYTF. The CDR3 DNA sequence: TGTGCCAGTACCGAACTCGACAGGGCCTATGGCTACACCTTC.

This clone was counted a single time. The rearrangement links TRBV28 to TRBJ2-7; 9 nucleotides agree with TRBD2. With 4 bases clipped from V and 4 bases from J, the junction kept 8 bases outside the gene matches. The length of the CDR3 is 15 residues. The germline gives CDR1 MDHEN, CDR2 SYDVKM. The CDR3: CASSSGTSRPYEQYV. The CDR3 bases are TGTGCCAGCAGTTCCGGGACTAGCCGACCTTACGAGCAGTACGTC.

The genes are TRBV3-1 (or the pseudogene TRBV3-2) and TRBJ2-1, with 10 bases identical to TRBD2. V was clipped by 5 bases and J by 0 bases; unmatched bases: 7. CDR3 length: 17 residues. Germline V gives CDR1 LGHDT, CDR2 YNNKEL (reference sequence). The DNA for the CDR3 is TGTGCCAGCAGCGGATGGACTAGCGGTTTCTCCTACAATGAGCAGTTCTTC. This translates into CASSGWTSGFSYNEQFF.

CDR3 DNA sequence: TGTGCCAGTAGTATCCTCGAGAACACTGAAGCTTTCTTT. Translation: CASSILENTEAFF. This sequence joins TRBV19 and TRBJ1-1; D is unresolved. The V and J ends lost 3 bases and 1 base respectively, with 6 bases between them. The CDR3 spans 13 residues. Germline V gene lookup returns CDR1 LNHDA and CDR2 SQIVND (reference sequence).

This chain connects TRBV4-1 to TRBJ2-7; 9 bases agree with TRBD1. Germline-derived CDR1 and CDR2 are MGHRA and YSYEKL. This CDR3 is built from 15 residues. V lost 4 bases and J lost 7; bases outside the gene matches: 11. CDR3 nucleotide sequence: TGCGCCAGCAGCCTCGGGACAGGGATAACTGAAGAGCAGTACTTC. Amino acid sequence: CASSLGTGITEEQYF.

Only a few counts were recorded for this clone. V is TRBV6-4 and J is TRBJ1-5; 7 nucleotides line up with TRBD1. From germline, CDR1 is MRHNA and CDR2 SNTAGT. V shed 4 bases, J shed 3 bases, and the junction held 3 bases outside the gene matches. The CDR3 sequence is 14 residues long. CDR3 amino acids: CASSATGDNQPQHF. The CDR3 nucleotides are TGTGCCAGCAGTGCTACAGGGGACAATCAGCCCCAGCATTTT.

The chain employs TRBV29-1 and TRBJ1-1; 10 nucleotides align to TRBD1. Looked up from germline, CDR1 is SQVTM and CDR2 is ANQGSEA. The CDR3 is 12 residues long. V lost 3 bases and J lost 5; bases outside the gene matches: 0. CDR3 loop: CSVEDRGTEAFF. For the CDR3, the DNA is TGCAGCGTTGAGGACAGGGGGACTGAAGCTTTCTTT.

The chain couples TRBV4-1 to TRBJ2-1; D unclear. The CDR3 runs to 16 residues. V was clipped by 0 bases and J by 0 bases, with 9 bases between them. The germline V gene has CDR1 MGHRA and CDR2 YSYEKL. CDR3: CASSQEGISSYNEQFF. The CDR3 region has the DNA TGCGCCAGCAGCCAAGAAGGGATCAGCTCCTACAATGAGCAGTTCTTC.